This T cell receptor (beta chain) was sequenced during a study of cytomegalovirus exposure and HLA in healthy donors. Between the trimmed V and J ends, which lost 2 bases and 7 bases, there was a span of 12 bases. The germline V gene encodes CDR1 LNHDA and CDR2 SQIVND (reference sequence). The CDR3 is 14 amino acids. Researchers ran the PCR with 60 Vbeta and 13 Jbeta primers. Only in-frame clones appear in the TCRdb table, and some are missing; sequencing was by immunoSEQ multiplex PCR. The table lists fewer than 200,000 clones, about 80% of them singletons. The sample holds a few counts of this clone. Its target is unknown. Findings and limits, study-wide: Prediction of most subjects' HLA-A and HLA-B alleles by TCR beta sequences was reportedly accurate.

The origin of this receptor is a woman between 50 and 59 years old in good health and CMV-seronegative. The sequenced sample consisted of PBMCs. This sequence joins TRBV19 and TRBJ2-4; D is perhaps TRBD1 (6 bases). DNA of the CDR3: TGTGCCAGTAGTATATCGATCACAGGGAACATTCAGTACTTC. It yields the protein CASSISITGNIQYF.